The text below deals with one T cell receptor beta chain. This entry belongs to a study of T cell changes during pregnancy in multiple sclerosis. The table came from immunoSEQ multiplex PCR; TCRdb's copy has only in-frame clones and leaves some out. Of about 69,000 clones listed, almost 95% are singletons. The V gene's germline CDR1 is MNHNY and CDR2 SVGAGI (reference sequence). J lost 4 bases, V lost 7 bases, and 2 bases had no gene match. The CDR3 spans 14 residues. The gene calls are TRBV6-6 and TRBJ2-5; 14 nucleotides match TRBD2. This TCR came from a female donor in good health, enrolled as a control in a pregnancy study. This specimen was peripheral blood, taken in the third trimester of pregnancy. CDR3 nucleotides: TGTGCCAGCACCGGACTAGCGGGAGGAGAGACCCAGTACTTC. This sequence encodes CASTGLAGGETQYF.